The clone carrying this T cell receptor (beta chain) was observed at least ten times. The entry originates in a study of Graves' ophthalmopathy and Graves' hyperthyroidism. Amplified TCR beta CDR3 regions were obtained using RNA transcripts as template. HTBI primers were used in a first-round RT-PCR, which preceded a second-round multiplex PCR. TCRdb independently ran MiXCR on the multiplex PCR reads; one entry per CDR3 protein. Seen here are 350,000 to 450,000 distinct CDR3 sequences, approximately 16% observed once, and the top ten hold roughly 1.6%. This CDR3 is built from 15 residues. Germline V gene sequence: CDR1 SEHNR, CDR2 FQNEAQ (reference sequence). The ends were cut back, 2 bases at V and 5 bases at J, with 13 bases in the middle.

The sample taken for sequencing was peripheral blood. The chain links TRBV7-9 to TRBJ1-5; D call uncertain. The source is a woman between 18 and 29 years old with Graves' ophthalmopathy. The CDR3 DNA sequence: TGTGCCAGCAGCTTACGGTCGGAGGGTGATCAGCCCCAGCATTTT. Translation: CASSLRSEGDQPQHF.